One and the same sample provided the 24 T cell receptor beta chains below, sequenced in a study of T cells after yellow fever vaccination. MiXCR, applied by TCRdb to the 5' RACE reads, yields one record per CDR3 protein. The sample carries about 340,000 distinct CDR3 sequences, more than 8.5% recorded once. Sequenced material: PBMCs, taken on the day of the first yellow fever vaccination. These receptors came from a man aged 18 to 30 who received the YFV17D yellow fever vaccine.

This chain connects TRBV7-8 to TRBJ2-7; D not resolved. The germline V and J ends were trimmed by 5 bases and 1 base, with 12 bases remaining between them. The CDR3 spans 14 residues. Germline CDR1 SGHVS, CDR2 FQNEAQ. CDR3 in DNA: TGTGCCAGCAGCCCCGAAAGAGTATCCTACGAGCAGTACGTC. It encodes CASSPERVSYEQYV.

Many counts were recorded for this clonotype. The chain couples TRBV7-2 to TRBJ2-3; D gene ambiguous. CDR1 is SGHTA and CDR2 is FQGNSA in the germline V gene. With 5 bases removed from V and 1 base from J, the gap between germline ends came to 7 bases. The CDR3 extends over 13 amino acids. CDR3 coding DNA: TGTGCCAGCAGCGTCCGGGGCACAGATACGCAGTATTTT. Amino acids: CASSVRGTDTQYF.

This clonotype was seen only a few times. The chain has TRBV4-1 and TRBJ1-6; D not resolved. Per germline, CDR1 MGHRA and CDR2 YSYEKL. CDR3 length: 14 amino acids. V lost 0 bases and J 10 bases, leaving 10 bases between the germline ends. CDR3 amino acids: CASSQEGKGSPLHF. The CDR3 DNA reads as TGCGCCAGCAGCCAAGAAGGGAAGGGATCACCCCTCCACTTT.

There are a few counts of this clonotype. The chain links TRBV27 to TRBJ1-4; D call uncertain. Germline CDR1 reads MNHEY; CDR2 reads SMNVEV (reference sequence). The CDR3 contains 16 residues. With 10 bases removed from V and 0 bases from J, the gap between germline ends came to 18 bases. The CDR3 sequence: CATKLAGLATNEKLFF. The CDR3 DNA reads as TGTGCCACCAAGTTGGCAGGCCTTGCAACTAATGAAAAACTGTTTTTT.

This clonotype was seen a handful of times. The chain couples TRBV12-3 or TRBV12-4 to TRBJ2-7; perhaps TRBD2 as D (6 bases). Trimming removed 7 bases from V and 4 bases from J, with 20 bases in between. The CDR3 runs 15 residues. The CDR3 sequence: CASNPGWGEWYEQYF. The DNA of the CDR3 is TGTGCCAGCAATCCAGGTTGGGGGGAATGGTACGAGCAGTACTTC.

The sample holds many counts of this clonotype. In DNA form, the CDR3 reads TGTGCCAGCAGCTTTACTAGCGCCGGTTACAATGAGCAGTTCTTC. Residues: CASSFTSAGYNEQFF. J is TRBJ2-1 and V is TRBV3-1; 7 positions agree with TRBD2. Germline loops: CDR1 LGHDT, CDR2 YNNKEL (reference sequence). The J segment lost 4 bases and the V segment lost 5 bases, leaving 8 bases of the junction unmatched. CDR3 size: 15 residues.

The CDR3 DNA reads TGTGCCAGCAGCAAACATAGGGTCCGCTCCTATAATTCACCCCTCCACTTT. Translation: CASSKHRVRSYNSPLHF. The chain employs TRBV21-1 and TRBJ1-6. TRBV21-1 is a listed pseudogene. The CDR3 contains 17 residues.

V usage is TRBV24-1 and J usage is TRBJ2-1; D unclear. Germline CDR1 and CDR2: KGHDR and SFDVKD. Trimming pared 4 bases from V and 10 bases from J, leaving 7 bases between. This CDR3 region has 11 residues. CDR3 sequence reads: CATSDTLEQFF. The CDR3 region has the DNA TGTGCCACCAGTGACACCTTAGAGCAGTTCTTC.

This clonotype has only a few counts. The chain carries TRBV10-1 and TRBJ2-3, with 10 bases fitting TRBD2. V lost 3 bases and J lost 2; bases outside the gene matches: 2. This CDR3 is built from 15 residues. Germline V lookup: CDR1 WNHNN, CDR2 SYGVQD (reference sequence). The CDR3 reads CASSDSGGPTDTQYF. The CDR3 DNA follows: TGCGCCAGCAGTGATAGCGGGGGGCCCACAGATACGCAGTATTTT.

This clonotype appeared many times. The chain couples TRBV7-9 to TRBJ2-7; TRBD2 aligns across 11 bases. With 2 bases clipped from V and 5 bases from J, the junction kept 5 bases outside the gene matches. This CDR3 has 15 amino acids. Germline CDR1 SEHNR, CDR2 FQNEAQ (reference sequence). CDR3 nucleotides: TGTGCCAGCAGCTTACCTCTAGCGGGGGGTGACGAGCAGTACTTC. It translates to CASSLPLAGGDEQYF.

This chain connects TRBV18 to TRBJ2-7; D is unresolved. The ends were cut back, 3 bases at V and 6 bases at J, with 12 bases in the middle. The CDR3 is 13 amino acids. Germline V gene data show CDR1 as KGHSH and CDR2 as LQKENI. CDR3 region: CASSPTRFGEQYF. In DNA form, the CDR3 reads TGTGCCAGCTCACCCACTCGTTTCGGCGAGCAGTACTTC.

This clonotype was seen only a few times. V gene TRBV2 combines with J gene TRBJ1-6; D gene ambiguous. CDR3 length: 14 amino acids. Germline CDR1 and CDR2: SNHLY and FYNNEI. Trimming took 10 bases from V and 6 from J, leaving 16 bases between them. The CDR3 is CATRRTYLNSPLHF. The CDR3, as DNA: TGTGCCACCCGACGGACCTATCTTAATTCACCCCTCCACTTT.

The chain uses TRBV6-1 and TRBJ1-2, with no clear D. The ends were cut back, 5 bases at V and 6 bases at J, with 13 bases in the middle. The germline gives CDR1 MNHNS, CDR2 SASEGT. The CDR3 runs to 13 residues. The CDR3 spells CASSNPQAHGYTF. The CDR3 nucleotides are TGTGCCAGCAGTAATCCTCAGGCCCATGGCTACACCTTC.

This clonotype was seen just once. The chain uses TRBV10-3 and TRBJ2-5, with 9 positions matching TRBD1. In germline, CDR1 is ENHRY, CDR2 SYGVKD. The CDR3 runs 13 residues. V dropped 6 bases and J dropped 1; count of bases not matched to a gene: 0. The CDR3 spells CAIRTGGQETQYF. The CDR3 nucleotides read TGTGCCATCAGGACAGGGGGCCAAGAGACCCAGTACTTC.

This clonotype was seen a few times. This chain links TRBV6-2 or TRBV6-3 with TRBJ1-2, with TRBD1 identical over 7 bases. After removal of 5 bases from V and 8 bases from J, the junction contained 8 bases not matched to a gene. From germline, CDR1 is MNHEY and CDR2 SVGEGT. This CDR3 comprises 13 residues. The CDR3 loop reads CASSPTGARGYTF. The CDR3 bases are TGTGCCAGCAGTCCCACAGGGGCACGCGGCTACACCTTC.

In its sample, this clonotype was seen a few times. This chain joins TRBV5-6 and TRBJ1-5; 9 bases match TRBD1. Germline V gives CDR1 SGHDT, CDR2 YYEEEE. The CDR3 length is 14 residues. With 5 bases clipped from V and 7 bases from J, the junction kept 7 bases outside the gene matches. In DNA form, the CDR3 reads TGTGCCAGCAGTAGGGGGGACAGGGACCAGCCCCAGCATTTT. Translation gives CASSRGDRDQPQHF.

This clonotype was counted ten times or more. This rearrangement joins TRBV10-3 to TRBJ1-2; no definite D call. Per the germline V gene, CDR1 is ENHRY and CDR2 is SYGVKD. The CDR3 covers 14 residues. Trimming took 6 bases from V and 1 from J, leaving 12 bases between them. The CDR3 DNA is TGTGCCATCAGCAACCGGGTCGGTAACTATGGCTACACCTTC. It yields the protein CAISNRVGNYGYTF.

The chain has TRBV20-1 and TRBJ2-1, with D uncertain. This CDR3 contains 13 residues. Germline CDR1 and CDR2: DFQATT and SNEGSKA (reference sequence). V lost 6 bases, J lost 9 bases, and 18 bases lay in between. CDR3 protein: CSARPSVSVEQFF. The CDR3 DNA reads TGCAGTGCCCGTCCTAGTGTGTCGGTTGAGCAGTTCTTC.

This clonotype was counted a few times. This sequence joins TRBV12-3 or TRBV12-4 and TRBJ1-2, with 7 bases fitting TRBD1. The CDR3 is 13 amino acids. Losses at the gene ends were 6 bases for V and 8 bases for J; bases not matched to a gene: 9. Here the CDR3 reads CASSTTGSRGYTF. For the CDR3, the DNA is TGTGCCAGCAGCACGACAGGGTCTCGGGGCTACACCTTC.

There are many counts of this clonotype. The chain joins TRBV9 to TRBJ2-1; 10 bases agree with TRBD2. CDR1 is SGDLS, CDR2 YYNGEE, per germline. The CDR3 totals 15 residues. Unmatched junction bases numbered 12, after V lost 6 bases and J lost 9 bases. The CDR3: CASNGQRGGLGEQFF. For the CDR3, the DNA is TGTGCCAGCAACGGCCAGCGGGGGGGCCTAGGTGAGCAGTTCTTC.

The genes are TRBV6-1 and TRBJ2-7, with 8 bases fitting TRBD1. J was trimmed by 2 bases and V by 7 bases; bases with no gene match: 13. Germline values: CDR1 MNHNS, CDR2 SASEGT. The CDR3 spans 16 residues. Here the CDR3 reads CASMRRPGQVTYEQYF. In DNA form, the CDR3 reads TGTGCCAGCATGCGAAGACCGGGACAGGTGACCTACGAGCAGTACTTC.

The chain combines TRBV4-3 with TRBJ2-2; the D is unclear. The CDR3 contains 13 residues. V lost 0 bases and J 7 bases, leaving 6 bases between the germline ends. Germline assignment: CDR1 LGHNA and CDR2 YSLEER. The CDR3 DNA follows: TGCGCCAGCAGCCAAGAGACGGGCGGGGAGCTGTTTTTT. Translated, it gives CASSQETGGELFF.

The rearrangement links TRBV10-3 to TRBJ1-5, with D possibly being TRBD1 (5 bases). CDR3 length: 17 amino acids. The V and J ends lost 0 bases and 0 bases respectively, with 12 bases between them. Looked up from germline, CDR1 is ENHRY and CDR2 is SYGVKD. CDR3 coding DNA: TGTGCCATCAGTGAGTCTCAGGGAGGGTATAGCAATCAGCCCCAGCATTTT. Translating it yields CAISESQGGYSNQPQHF.

The chain has TRBV7-9 and TRBJ2-1; 8 bases align to TRBD2. After removal of 6 bases from V and 6 bases from J, the junction contained 10 bases not matched to a gene. The CDR3 is 15 residues long. Germline CDR1 is SEHNR and CDR2 is FQNEAQ (reference sequence). The CDR3 DNA is TGTGCCAGCAGGGTTACTAGCGGAGATTTCAATGAGCAGTTCTTC. Encoded protein: CASRVTSGDFNEQFF.